The clone carrying this TCR beta chain was observed a handful of times. Its antigen is as yet unknown. These data originate in a study of CD8 T cells in ankylosing spondylitis. Study results and caveats: A subset of motif variants has previously been described in the synovial fluid and blood of reactive arthritis. Clones linked with disease were CD8+ and fairly uncommon in the peripheral blood.

The TCR beta libraries were generated through quantitative 5'-RACE incorporating molecular barcodes. MiXCR, applied by TCRdb to the 5' RACE reads, yields one record per CDR3 protein. This repertoire shows approximately 250,000 distinct CDR3 sequences, roughly 32% found once; its top ten account for around 4.2%. V gave up 2 bases and J gave up 4 bases, with 6 bases separating them. The CDR3 consists of 13 residues. Germline V CDR1 and CDR2: ENHRY, SYGVKD. The rearrangement uses TRBV10-3 and TRBJ2-1, with D unclear. The receptor comes from a male donor with ankylosing spondylitis or in good health (not recorded which). Specimen: blood, either unsorted or a sorted T cell fraction (not recorded which). The DNA of the CDR3 is TGTGCCATCAGTGAGACCGGATACAATGAGCAGTTCTTC. Translated: CAISETGYNEQFF.